This record concerns one TCR beta chain sequence. The antigen is undetermined. The CDR3 consists of 14 residues. The germline gives CDR1 MNHNY, CDR2 SVGAGI (reference sequence). The V end was cut by 2 bases, the J end by 4 bases, with 11 bases between. Alongside a J-beta primer mix, a sample-barcoded 5' primer served in a second PCR lasting about 7 to 11 cycles. Sequencing yielded, for each sample, at least 3 million paired-end reads carrying CDR3. TCRdb called the 5' RACE reads again in MiXCR, with one record for every CDR3 protein. The table records about 570,000 distinct CDR3 sequences, about 25% of them present only once. The data belong to a study of blood T cells in healthy people across ages. Samples each yielded at least 6 micrograms of total RNA. General study points: TCR beta diversity tracked closely with naive T cell percentage. It was held that the diversity estimates obtained from one million T cells were underestimates.

The sequenced sample consisted of blood. V gene TRBV6-6 combines with J gene TRBJ2-5; tentative D call: TRBD1 (5 bases). The clonotype originates from a woman in her sixties or seventies in good health. The CDR3 DNA is TGTGCCAGCAGTTACGTTCAGGGTGGAGAGACCCAGTACTTC. It yields the protein CASSYVQGGETQYF.